This entry lists 21 T cell receptor beta chains sequenced from one sample in a study of T cell repertoires in cytomegalovirus infection. TCRdb reanalysed the reads using MiXCR and keeps one entry per CDR3 protein. The table has about 530,000 distinct CDR3 sequences, more than 25% seen once. Sequencing was done on a sample of PBMCs. The receptors originated from a human donor in good health (CMV status not recorded). Some clones in this sample may be carry-over from other donors' samples.

This clonotype came up a few times. This chain links TRBV10-3 with TRBJ1-2; 9 bases align to TRBD1. The CDR3 sequence is 12 residues long. CDR1 is ENHRY and CDR2 is SYGVKD in the germline V gene. V dropped 8 bases and J dropped 8; count of bases not matched to a gene: 6. CDR3 region: CAIRGQGGGYTF. The CDR3 DNA reads as TGTGCCATCCGGGGACAGGGAGGAGGCTACACCTTC.

The J gene is TRBJ1-2, the V gene TRBV24-1, with 8 bases that match TRBD1. The CDR3 totals 15 residues. Germline assignment: CDR1 KGHDR and CDR2 SFDVKD. The V segment lost 3 bases and the J segment 5 bases; nucleotides outside the gene matches: 7. In DNA form, the CDR3 reads TGTGCCACCAGTGATAGTCCAGGGGGCAAGTATGGCTACACCTTC. It encodes CATSDSPGGKYGYTF.

The gene calls are TRBV10-2 and TRBJ1-1; a weak D match, TRBD1 (5 bases). In germline, CDR1 is WSHSY, CDR2 SAAADI. Trimming took 0 bases from V and 6 from J, leaving 8 bases between them. This CDR3 comprises 13 residues. CDR3 in DNA: TGCGCCAGCAGTGAGTCGAGGGGTGCTGAAGCTTTCTTT. Encoded protein: CASSESRGAEAFF.

This sequence joins TRBV5-6 and TRBJ1-4; no clear D. In germline, CDR1 is SGHDT, CDR2 YYEEEE. Trimming removed 0 bases from V and 8 bases from J, with 14 bases in between. The CDR3 contains 15 residues. CDR3 coding DNA: TGTGCCAGCAGCTTGGAGCCGGATTCGGGGGAAAAACTGTTTTTT. It encodes CASSLEPDSGEKLFF.

The gene calls are TRBV10-3 and TRBJ1-2; possibly TRBD1 for D (6 bases). V shed 6 bases and J shed 4 bases, with 18 bases lying between them. Germline CDR1 and CDR2: ENHRY and SYGVKD. The CDR3 is 15 residues long. CDR3 nucleotides: TGTGCCATCAGAACCGGGGACACTCACCGCTATGGCTACACCTTC. It is translated as CAIRTGDTHRYGYTF.

This clonotype has just a few counts. This sequence joins TRBV28 and TRBJ2-2, with no clear D. The germline V and J ends were trimmed by 10 bases and 0 bases, with 6 bases remaining between them. CDR1 and CDR2 from the germline V gene are MDHEN and SYDVKM. This CDR3 is built from 12 residues. The DNA of the CDR3 is TGTGCCACCGAGGCGAACACCGGGGAGCTGTTTTTT. Translation: CATEANTGELFF.

Points on this clonotype: One end of the junction fails to match germline, which may point to a read error. The genes are TRBV7-9 and TRBJ2-1, with D possibly TRBD2 on 5 matching bases. Germline values: CDR1 SEHNR, CDR2 FQNEAQ (reference sequence). The CDR3 extends over 18 amino acids. CDR3 in amino acids: CASGLARDSESSYNEQFF. For the CDR3, the DNA is TGTGCCAGCGGCTTAGCCCGCGATAGCGAAAGCTCCTACAATGAGCAGTTCTTC.

V is TRBV6-2 or TRBV6-3 and J is TRBJ2-3, with 8 positions matching TRBD2. The CDR3 length is 14 residues. Germline V gene data show CDR1 as MNHEY and CDR2 as SVGEGT. V shed 6 bases, J shed 2 bases, and the junction held 4 bases outside the gene matches. CDR3 coding DNA: TGTGCCAGCAGGCGGGGGGACCACACAGATACGCAGTATTTT. Encoded protein: CASRRGDHTDTQYF.

The rearrangement joins TRBV27 to TRBJ2-2, with D possibly matching TRBD2 (6 bases). V was clipped by 6 bases and J by 1 base, with 12 bases between them. The germline V gene encodes CDR1 MNHEY and CDR2 SMNVEV (reference sequence). The CDR3 is 15 amino acids. CDR3 in amino acids: CASSPVGLNTGELFF. The CDR3 DNA reads TGTGCCAGCAGCCCAGTGGGACTGAACACCGGGGAGCTGTTTTTT.

The chain links TRBV12-3 or TRBV12-4 to TRBJ2-5, with D perhaps TRBD2 (5 bases). Deletions cut 6 bases from V and 3 bases from J, with 14 bases between. This CDR3 contains 14 residues. CDR3 bases: TGTGCCAGCAGCCCGGGGAAGGTAAAAGAGACCCAGTACTTC. Amino acid sequence: CASSPGKVKETQYF.

V is TRBV6-6 and J is TRBJ2-7; D remains ambiguous. Germline-derived CDR1 and CDR2 are MNHNY and SVGAGI (reference sequence). V lost 0 bases and J 5 bases, leaving 8 bases between the germline ends. The CDR3 is 13 residues long. The CDR3 spells CASSYSSIHEQYV. For the CDR3, the DNA is TGTGCCAGCAGTTACTCGTCCATCCACGAGCAGTACGTC.

The genes are TRBV6-1 and TRBJ1-1, with TRBD1 as a possible D gene (5 bases). The CDR3 totals 14 residues. Trimming pared 11 bases from V and 5 bases from J, leaving 21 bases between. CDR1 and CDR2 from the germline V gene are MNHNS and SASEGT. The CDR3 DNA reads as TGTGCCTCCCAGGGATGGGGGGGAGGGACTGAAGCTTTCTTT. As protein: CASQGWGGGTEAFF.

This clonotype has a handful of counts. DNA of the CDR3: TGTGCCACGGGGGGGGGCGGAAATCAGCCCCAGCATTTT. Translated, it gives CATGGGGNQPQHF. The V call is TRBV19, the J call TRBJ1-5; perhaps TRBD1 as D (6 bases). The V end was cut by 10 bases, the J end by 4 bases, with 14 bases between. CDR1 is LNHDA and CDR2 is SQIVND in the germline V gene (reference sequence). The CDR3 has 13 amino acids.

A single count supports this clonotype. CDR3 sequence reads: CASNKRNEQFF. The CDR3 nucleotides are TGTGCCAGCAACAAGAGGAATGAGCAGTTCTTC. This rearrangement joins TRBV7-9 to TRBJ2-1; D not resolved. The CDR3 spans 11 residues. Germline V gene data show CDR1 as SEHNR and CDR2 as FQNEAQ (reference sequence). Trimming stripped 7 bases from V and 7 bases from J, with 8 bases between.

This chain uses TRBV4-1 with TRBJ1-4; TRBD1 aligns across 9 bases. The V and J ends lost 1 base and 7 bases, in that order; junction bases with no gene match: 7. The CDR3 has 16 amino acids. The germline CDR1 and CDR2 sequences are MGHRA and YSYEKL. The CDR3 sequence is CASSQAPTGGGEKLFF. Written as DNA, the CDR3 is TGCGCCAGCAGCCAAGCCCCGACAGGGGGTGGTGAAAAACTGTTTTTT.

This chain links TRBV5-4 with TRBJ2-1, with 9 bases aligning to TRBD2. The germline gives CDR1 SGHNT, CDR2 YYREEE (reference sequence). The junction had 18 bases not matched to a gene; V was cut back by 4 bases and J by 1 base. The CDR3 consists of 20 residues. Here the CDR3 DNA reads TGTGCCAGCAGCCCCGTGGGGCGGGGGGCTCTAGCGGGGTCCTACAATGAGCAGTTCTTC. Amino acids: CASSPVGRGALAGSYNEQFF.

This clonotype was detected a few times. The chain is built from TRBV7-9 and TRBJ2-5, with D unresolved. Trimming removed 6 bases from V and 5 bases from J, with 16 bases in between. The CDR3 runs 14 residues. Germline values: CDR1 SEHNR, CDR2 FQNEAQ (reference sequence). The CDR3 reads CASSPVTPLETQYF. For the CDR3, the DNA is TGTGCCAGCAGTCCAGTGACTCCTTTGGAGACCCAGTACTTC.

The chain uses TRBV7-2 and TRBJ1-4; D gene ambiguous. The ends were cut back, 2 bases at V and 0 bases at J, with 7 bases in the middle. This CDR3 contains 15 residues. Looked up from germline, CDR1 is SGHTA and CDR2 is FQGNSA. DNA of the CDR3: TGTGCCAGCAGCTTATTTACAGCAACTAATGAAAAACTGTTTTTT. It is translated as CASSLFTATNEKLFF.

The genes are TRBV14 and TRBJ2-7; D possibly corresponds to TRBD1 (6 bases). Per germline, CDR1 SGHDN and CDR2 FVKESK. The CDR3 is 13 residues long. V lost 5 bases and J 5 bases, leaving 13 bases between the germline ends. CDR3 DNA sequence: TGTGCCAGCAGCAGACAGGTATTTGACGAGCAGTACTTC. This gives the protein CASSRQVFDEQYF.

J is TRBJ2-3 and V is TRBV5-4, with D possibly matching TRBD1 (5 bases). This CDR3 spans 15 amino acids. Per germline, CDR1 SGHNT and CDR2 YYREEE (reference sequence). V lost 0 bases, J lost 1 base, and 9 bases lay in between. Here the CDR3 DNA reads TGTGCCAGCAGCTTGGAGGGGCTTGGCACAGATACGCAGTATTTT. This encodes CASSLEGLGTDTQYF. The full variable domain, with the rest looked up from reference TRBV5-4 and TRBJ2-3, is ETGVTQSPTHLIKTRGQQVTLRCSSQSGHNTVSWYQQALGQGPQFIFQYYREEENGRGNFPPRFSGLQFPNYSSELNVNALELDDSALYLCASSLEGLGTDTQYFGPGTRLTVL.

Only a few counts were recorded for this clonotype. The chain uses TRBV6-1 and TRBJ1-5; D not certain. The CDR3 spans 14 residues. Per the germline V gene, CDR1 is MNHNS and CDR2 is SASEGT. Trimming removed 4 bases at V and 0 bases at J, with 7 bases between. For the CDR3, the DNA is TGTGCCAGCAGTGCTTCAAATAGCAATCAGCCCCAGCATTTT. It is translated as CASSASNSNQPQHF.